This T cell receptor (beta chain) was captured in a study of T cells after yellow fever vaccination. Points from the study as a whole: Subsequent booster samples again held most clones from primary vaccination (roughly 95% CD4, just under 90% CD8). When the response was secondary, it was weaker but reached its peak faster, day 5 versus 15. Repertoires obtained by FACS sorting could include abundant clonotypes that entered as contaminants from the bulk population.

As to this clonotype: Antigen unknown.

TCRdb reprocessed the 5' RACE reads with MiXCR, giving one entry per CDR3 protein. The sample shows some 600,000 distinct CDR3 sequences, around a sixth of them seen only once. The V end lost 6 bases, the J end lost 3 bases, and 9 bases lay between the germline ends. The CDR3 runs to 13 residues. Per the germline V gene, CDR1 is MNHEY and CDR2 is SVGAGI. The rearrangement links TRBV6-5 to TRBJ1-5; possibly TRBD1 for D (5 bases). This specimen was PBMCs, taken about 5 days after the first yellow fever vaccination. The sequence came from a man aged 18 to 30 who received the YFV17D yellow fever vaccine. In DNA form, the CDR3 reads TGTGCCAGCAGAAGGGACCTCAATCAGCCCCAGCATTTT. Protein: CASRRDLNQPQHF.